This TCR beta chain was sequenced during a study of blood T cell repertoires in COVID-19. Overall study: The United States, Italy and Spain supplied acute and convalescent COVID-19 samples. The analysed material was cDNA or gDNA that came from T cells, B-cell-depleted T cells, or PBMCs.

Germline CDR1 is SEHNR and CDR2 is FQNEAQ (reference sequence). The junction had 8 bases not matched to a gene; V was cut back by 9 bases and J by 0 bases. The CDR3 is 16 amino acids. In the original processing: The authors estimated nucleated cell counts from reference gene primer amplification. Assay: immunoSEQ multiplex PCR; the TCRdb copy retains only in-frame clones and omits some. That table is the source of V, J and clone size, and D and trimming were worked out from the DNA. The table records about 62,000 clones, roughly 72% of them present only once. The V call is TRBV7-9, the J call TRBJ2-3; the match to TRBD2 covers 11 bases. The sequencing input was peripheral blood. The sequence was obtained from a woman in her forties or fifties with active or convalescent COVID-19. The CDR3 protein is CASQLAGVSSTDTQYF. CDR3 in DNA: TGTGCCAGTCAACTAGCGGGAGTTTCTAGCACAGATACGCAGTATTTT.